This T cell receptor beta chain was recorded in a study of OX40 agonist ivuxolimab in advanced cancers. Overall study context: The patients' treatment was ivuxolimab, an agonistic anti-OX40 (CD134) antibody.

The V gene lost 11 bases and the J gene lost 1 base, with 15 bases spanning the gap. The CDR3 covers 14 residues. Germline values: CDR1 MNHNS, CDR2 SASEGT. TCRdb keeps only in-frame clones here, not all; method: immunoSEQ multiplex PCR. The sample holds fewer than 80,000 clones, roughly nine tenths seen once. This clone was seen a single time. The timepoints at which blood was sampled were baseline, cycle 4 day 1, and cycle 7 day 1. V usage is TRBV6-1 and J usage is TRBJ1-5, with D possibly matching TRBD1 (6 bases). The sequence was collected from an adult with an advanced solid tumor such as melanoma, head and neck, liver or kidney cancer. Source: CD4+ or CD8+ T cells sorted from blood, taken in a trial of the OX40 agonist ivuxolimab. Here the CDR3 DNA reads TGTGCCGGGGGGCGGGGGGCGAGCAATCAGCCCCAGCATTTT. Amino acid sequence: CAGGRGASNQPQHF.